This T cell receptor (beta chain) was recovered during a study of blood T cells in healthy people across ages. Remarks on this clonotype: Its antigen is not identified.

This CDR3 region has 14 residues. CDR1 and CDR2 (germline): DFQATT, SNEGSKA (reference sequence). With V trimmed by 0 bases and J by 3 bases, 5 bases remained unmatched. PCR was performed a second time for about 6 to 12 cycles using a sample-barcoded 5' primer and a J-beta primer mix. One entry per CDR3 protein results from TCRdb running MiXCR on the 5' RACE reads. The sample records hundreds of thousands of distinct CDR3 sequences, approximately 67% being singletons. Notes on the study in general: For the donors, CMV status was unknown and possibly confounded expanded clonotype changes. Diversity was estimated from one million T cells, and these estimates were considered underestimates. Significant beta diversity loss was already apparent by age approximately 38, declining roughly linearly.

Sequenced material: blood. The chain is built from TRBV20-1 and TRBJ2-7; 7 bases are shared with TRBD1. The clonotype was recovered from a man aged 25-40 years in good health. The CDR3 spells CSARDGQDFYEQYF. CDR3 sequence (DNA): TGCAGTGCTAGAGATGGACAGGATTTCTACGAGCAGTACTTC.